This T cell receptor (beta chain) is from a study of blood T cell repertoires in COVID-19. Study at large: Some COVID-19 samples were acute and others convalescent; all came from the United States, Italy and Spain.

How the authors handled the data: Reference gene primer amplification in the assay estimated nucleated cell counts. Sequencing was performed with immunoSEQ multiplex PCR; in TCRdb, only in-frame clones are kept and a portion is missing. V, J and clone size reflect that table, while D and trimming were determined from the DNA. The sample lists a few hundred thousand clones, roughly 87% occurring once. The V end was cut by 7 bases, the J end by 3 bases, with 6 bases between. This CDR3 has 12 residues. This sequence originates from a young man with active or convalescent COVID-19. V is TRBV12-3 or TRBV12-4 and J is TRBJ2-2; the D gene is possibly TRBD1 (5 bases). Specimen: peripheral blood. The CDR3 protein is CASKGDTGELFF. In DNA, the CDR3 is TGTGCCAGCAAAGGGGACACCGGGGAGCTGTTTTTT.